Below, one T cell receptor (beta chain) is given with its context. No antigen is known for it. Base qualities are missing; no much larger clone stands one base away. Systemically healthy Caucasian individuals from Russia, 35 to 40 in total and aged about 6 to 95 years, were included as donors. Ten milliliters of peripheral blood were collected from each donor into EDTA-treated Vacutainer tubes. Ficoll-Paque density-gradient centrifugation was used to isolate PBMCs, with at least 7 million per sample. Total RNA was extracted from PBMCs with Trizol reagent, with at least 6 micrograms obtained per sample. The percentages of naive CD45RAhigh/CD27high T cells were determined by flow cytometry on a PBMC aliquot from every donor. The data derive from a study of blood T cells in healthy people across ages (dated by TCRdb to the mid-2010s). Describing the broader study: Template switching captured roughly one uniquely barcoded TCR beta cDNA molecule per two T cells in model experiments. Donors were grouped into four age groups: young (average roughly 16 years), middle-aged (roughly 37), aged (about 60) and long-lived (approximately 78). The study measured age-related changes in TCR beta repertoire diversity using deep sequencing normalized with unique cDNA molecular identifiers. Donors of different ages were randomly distributed across sequencing lanes to avoid experimental bias. The study analyzed two additional independent replicas of 1 million unique cDNA reads from the same blood draw for two donors, one aged 18 to 30 and one aged 80 or older. Points the paper makes about the study in general: The CMV infection status of donors was not known, potentially confounding age-related changes in expanded clonotypes. Compared with the aged group, the long-lived group had more naive CD4+ T cells, fewer expanded clones and increased TCR diversity, a pattern suggesting age selection. Estimates of total diversity based on one million sequenced T cells were regarded as lower bounds and as underestimates. As age increased, observed TCR beta diversity per million T cells dropped in a roughly linear way, and a significant reduction was already evident by age around 41. Observed TCR beta diversity correlated strongly with the percentage of naive T cells measured by flow cytometry. Because profiling used bulk unsorted PBMCs, naive and antigen-experienced compartments could not be compared conclusively.

Sequences SQVTM (CDR1) and ANQGSEA (CDR2) are obtained from the germline V gene. The CDR3 runs 11 amino acids, cysteine and phenylalanine included. Kept here is only the CDR3 DNA, which spans 33 bases and is read in frame from base 1. The library was built by means of 5' RACE. The reads were generated on an Illumina HiSeq 2500. A second PCR of roughly 7 to 11 cycles was run with a J-beta primer mix and a sample-barcoded 5' primer. A template-switch 5' adaptor carrying 12 random nucleotides introduced a unique molecular identifier onto each TCR beta cDNA molecule. Each sample yielded at least 2.5 million CDR3-containing paired-end reads. First-strand cDNA was synthesized from all RNA with the Mint cDNA synthesis kit, primed by a TRBC-specific oligonucleotide. After uracil-DNA glycosylase treatment, a first 18-cycle PCR used universal primers M1SS and BC2_uni_R on all cDNA. For the original study's pipeline: For normalization, 1 million high-quality reads were randomly selected from each sample, with every read carrying a distinct molecular identifier. Instead of being binned into consensus sequences, reads with shared molecular identifiers were discarded. MiTCR, run with a Q25 quality threshold and the strictest error-elimination algorithm, handled CDR3 identification, clonotype clustering and error correction. A nonparametric unseen species model with Euler transformation was used to estimate a lower bound on total TCR beta diversity. Clones were called with MiXCR by TCRdb after fastp trimmed the public reads at Q25, and only in-frame beta chains were retained. Each entry merges the rows of one CDR3 protein and shows their most common DNA and genes. These V and J calls rely on TCRdb rather than the paper's analysis. For this sample the table gives roughly 860,000 distinct CDR3 sequences, of which around 68% were detected only once. 28% of the sample is held by the ten biggest clonotypes.

The sequence was obtained from a man aged 25-40 years in good health. Source material: blood. This chain is built from TRBV29-1 and TRBJ2-7; 7 middle bases align to TRBD2. At the DNA level, the sequence is TGCAGTGGACGTCGGGGGGACGAGCAGTACTTC. This translates into CSGRRGDEQYF.